This record looks at one T cell receptor beta chain sequence and its context. No antigen is known for it. These data belong to a study of Graves' ophthalmopathy and Graves' hyperthyroidism. Diagnostic conclusions were grounded in clinical symptoms, serum thyroxine, TRAb, thyroid ultrasound and orbital computed tomography. Study-wide findings and caveats: Built on 13 signatures, a model told ophthalmopathy apart from stable hyperthyroidism with approximately 88% sensitivity and 75% to 82% specificity. Most expanded clonotypes in thyroid above 0.001 frequency also showed up in blood.

The CDR3 is 15 amino acids. Germline V CDR1 and CDR2: SGDLS, YYNGEE. Transcripts of RNA were the source for amplifying TCR beta CDR3 regions. First-round RT-PCR relied on HTBI primers, and a second-round multiplex PCR came next. One entry per CDR3 protein, called by TCRdb with MiXCR from the multiplex PCR reads. The sample records some 1.1 million distinct CDR3 sequences, about two fifths being singletons. This clonotype originated in an adult man with Graves' hyperthyroidism. The V call is TRBV9, the J call TRBJ2-5, with D hard to call. The end of the DNA fits TRBJ2-7 better, so the J call may be wrong. Material for sequencing was peripheral blood or thyroid tissue (not recorded which). CDR3 region: CASSCRFRGLREQYF. Here the CDR3 DNA reads TGTGCCAGCAGCTGCCGGTTTCGTGGGCTGCGCGAGCAGTACTTC.